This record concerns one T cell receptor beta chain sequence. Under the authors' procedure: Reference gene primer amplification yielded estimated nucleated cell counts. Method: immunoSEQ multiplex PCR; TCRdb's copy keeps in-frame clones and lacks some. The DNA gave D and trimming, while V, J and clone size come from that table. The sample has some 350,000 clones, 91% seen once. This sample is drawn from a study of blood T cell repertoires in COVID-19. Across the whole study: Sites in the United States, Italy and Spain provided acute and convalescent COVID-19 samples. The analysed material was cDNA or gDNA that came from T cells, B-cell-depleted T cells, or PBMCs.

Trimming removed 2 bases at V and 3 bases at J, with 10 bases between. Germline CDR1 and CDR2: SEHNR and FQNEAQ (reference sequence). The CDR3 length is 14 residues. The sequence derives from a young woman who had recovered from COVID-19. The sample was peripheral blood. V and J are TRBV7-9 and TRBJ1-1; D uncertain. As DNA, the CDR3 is TGTGCCAGCAGCTTAAATACCGCGGACACTGAAGCTTTCTTT. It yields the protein CASSLNTADTEAFF.